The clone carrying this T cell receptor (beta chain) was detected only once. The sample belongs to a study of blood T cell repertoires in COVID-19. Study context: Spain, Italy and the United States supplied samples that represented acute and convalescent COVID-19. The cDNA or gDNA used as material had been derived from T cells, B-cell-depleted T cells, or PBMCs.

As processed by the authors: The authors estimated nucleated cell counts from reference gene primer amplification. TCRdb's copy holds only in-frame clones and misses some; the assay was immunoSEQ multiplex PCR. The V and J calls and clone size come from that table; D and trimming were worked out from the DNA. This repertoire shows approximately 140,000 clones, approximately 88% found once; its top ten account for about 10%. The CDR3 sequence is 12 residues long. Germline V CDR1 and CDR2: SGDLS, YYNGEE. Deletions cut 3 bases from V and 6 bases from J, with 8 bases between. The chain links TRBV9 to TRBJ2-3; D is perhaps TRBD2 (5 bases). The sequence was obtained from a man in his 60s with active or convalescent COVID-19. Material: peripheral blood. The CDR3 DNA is TGTGCCAGCAGCGCTTGGGAGGATACGCAGTATTTT. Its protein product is CASSAWEDTQYF. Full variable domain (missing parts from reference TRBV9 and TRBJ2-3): DSGVTQTPKHLITATGQRVTLRCSPRSGDLSVYWYQQSLDQGLQFLIQYYNGEERAKGNILERFSAQQFPDLHSELNLSSLELGDSALYFCASSAWEDTQYFGPGTRLTVL.